The next 31 T cell receptor beta chains were all read from a single sample in a study of blood T cell repertoires in COVID-19. Clones were sequenced by immunoSEQ multiplex PCR, and TCRdb holds only the in-frame ones, with some missing. The sample comprises approximately 150,000 clones, around 72% of which are singletons, and around 1.8% rests with the top ten. Material: peripheral blood. All receptors derive from a woman aged 55-69 years with acute or convalescent COVID-19.

The chain employs TRBV11-2 and TRBJ2-3, with D possibly TRBD2 on 6 matching bases. Germline CDR1 SGHAT, CDR2 FQNNGV. The V end lost 4 bases, the J end lost 6 bases, and 20 bases lay between the germline ends. This CDR3 spans 16 amino acids. CDR3 residues: CASSWRGEASGDTQYF. The CDR3 DNA reads as TGTGCCAGCAGCTGGAGGGGCGAGGCATCGGGGGATACGCAGTATTTT.

The V and J genes are TRBV28 and TRBJ1-2; 11 bases are shared with TRBD1. Per germline, CDR1 MDHEN and CDR2 SYDVKM. The CDR3 has 17 residues. J gave up 5 bases and V 5 bases, and 13 bases lay outside the gene matches. For the CDR3, the DNA is TGTGCCAGCAGTCCCTTGGGAGGGGGACAGGGGGAATATGGCTACACCTTC. Translating gives CASSPLGGGQGEYGYTF.

The rearrangement joins TRBV3-1 (or the pseudogene TRBV3-2) to TRBJ2-5; TRBD2 matches 9 bases. V trimming: 1 base; J trimming: 4 bases; junction bases outside the gene matches: 7. This CDR3 is 16 amino acids long. CDR1 LGHDT and CDR2 YNNKEL come from the germline V gene (reference sequence). The CDR3 loop reads CASSQGPLTSGETQYF. In nucleotides, the CDR3 is TGTGCCAGCAGCCAAGGCCCCCTGACTAGCGGAGAGACCCAGTACTTC.

This chain joins TRBV6-1 and TRBJ1-4; 12 bases fit TRBD1. This CDR3 has 18 amino acids. The V segment lost 4 bases and the J segment 4 bases; nucleotides outside the gene matches: 10. In germline, CDR1 is MNHNS, CDR2 SASEGT. CDR3: CASSGTGTGGLDNEKLFF. DNA of the CDR3: TGTGCCAGCAGTGGTACCGGGACAGGGGGCTTGGATAATGAAAAACTGTTTTTT.

This clone came up once. The V and J genes are TRBV5-1 and TRBJ1-2; D is unclear. Trimming removed 0 bases at V and 7 bases at J, with 13 bases between. CDR1 SGHRS and CDR2 YFSETQ come from the germline V gene. This CDR3 comprises 14 residues. The CDR3 DNA follows: TGCGCCAGCAGCTTGGTCCGAGCCGAGCGTGGCTACACCTTC. Its translation: CASSLVRAERGYTF.

This rearrangement joins TRBV12-3 or TRBV12-4 to TRBJ2-7, with a possible D match to TRBD2 (6 bases). Between the trimmed V and J ends, which lost 6 bases and 2 bases, there was a span of 11 bases. The CDR3 covers 13 residues. The CDR3 nucleotides are TGTGCCAGCAGCCCGCGGGGACCCTACGAGCAGTACTTC. It codes for CASSPRGPYEQYF.

The rearrangement joins TRBV25-1 to TRBJ2-2; 13 bases fit TRBD2. The CDR3 extends over 16 amino acids. Germline V CDR1 and CDR2: MGHDK, SYGVNS. The junction had 4 bases not matched to a gene; V was cut back by 4 bases and J by 5 bases. The chain's CDR3 is CASSVGTSGMTGELFF. Here the CDR3 DNA reads TGTGCCAGCAGTGTCGGGACTAGCGGGATGACCGGGGAGCTGTTTTTT.

This clone was seen only once. The chain combines TRBV7-9 with TRBJ2-7; maybe TRBD1 (6 bases). The germline V gene encodes CDR1 SEHNR and CDR2 FQNEAQ (reference sequence). V shed 1 base and J shed 2 bases, with 12 bases lying between them. There are 15 residues in the CDR3. CDR3 amino acids: CASSLGTAITYEQYF. CDR3 bases: TGTGCCAGCAGCTTAGGGACAGCTATAACCTACGAGCAGTACTTC. Full variable domain (outside the CDR3, taken from reference TRBV7-9 and TRBJ2-7): DTGVSQNPRHKITKRGQNVTFRCDPISEHNRLYWYRQTLGQGPEFLTYFQNEAQLEKSRLLSDRFSAERPKGSFSTLEIQRTEQGDSAMYLCASSLGTAITYEQYFGPGTRLTVT.

The chain is built from TRBV7-9 and TRBJ2-3, with TRBD2 matching 12 bases. This CDR3 has 15 amino acids. Germline CDR1 and CDR2: SEHNR and FQNEAQ (reference sequence). The J segment lost 3 bases and the V segment lost 3 bases, leaving 1 base of the junction unmatched. CDR3 coding DNA: TGTGCCAGCAGCTTTGGACTAGCGGGAACAGATACGCAGTATTTT. Protein: CASSFGLAGTDTQYF.

This clone was seen more than once but under ten times. This same CDR3 is encoded by further DNA sequences in the sample. This chain joins TRBV5-1 and TRBJ2-7; D is perhaps TRBD1 (6 bases). In germline, CDR1 is SGHRS, CDR2 YFSETQ. V was pared by 0 bases and J by 0 bases, with 10 bases between. CDR3 length: 15 residues. CDR3 protein: CASSLARTDSYEQYF. CDR3 DNA: TGCGCCAGCAGCTTGGCTCGGACAGACTCCTACGAGCAGTACTTC. Using reference TRBV5-1 and TRBJ2-7 for the parts outside the CDR3, the full variable domain is KAGVTQTPRYLIKTRGQQVTLSCSPISGHRSVSWYQQTPGQGLQFLFEYFSETQRNKGNFPGRFSGRQFSNSRSEMNVSTLELGDSALYLCASSLARTDSYEQYFGPGTRLTVT.

This clone was counted a few times. This chain connects TRBV14 to TRBJ2-7; possibly TRBD2 for D (6 bases). The CDR3 covers 15 residues. CDR1 is SGHDN and CDR2 is FVKESK in the germline V gene. The germline V and J ends were trimmed by 4 bases and 2 bases, with 15 bases remaining between them. CDR3: CASSLGRWQTYEQYF. The CDR3 region has the DNA TGTGCCAGCAGCCTCGGGAGATGGCAGACCTACGAGCAGTACTTC.

This sequence joins TRBV13 and TRBJ2-3, with TRBD2 matching 11 bases. Germline V gene data show CDR1 as PRHDT and CDR2 as FYEKMQ (reference sequence). The CDR3 loop spans 17 amino acids. The J segment lost 5 bases and the V segment lost 3 bases, leaving 10 bases of the junction unmatched. The CDR3 is CASSLSRTSGSGDTQYF. DNA for the CDR3: TGTGCCAGCAGCTTGTCACGGACTAGCGGGTCAGGAGATACGCAGTATTTT.

The chain joins TRBV15 to TRBJ2-1; TRBD2 is a possible D gene (5 bases). V was trimmed by 4 bases and J by 8 bases, leaving 12 bases between them. This CDR3 comprises 13 residues. Germline CDR1 LNHNV, CDR2 YYDKDF (reference sequence). The CDR3 region is CATSTYSEDEQFF. The CDR3 nucleotides read TGTGCCACCAGCACTTACTCGGAGGATGAGCAGTTCTTC.

The chain couples TRBV28 to TRBJ1-5; D ambiguous. Per germline, CDR1 MDHEN and CDR2 SYDVKM. With 3 bases removed from V and 12 bases from J, the gap between germline ends came to 9 bases. The CDR3 sequence is 11 residues long. In nucleotides, the CDR3 is TGTGCCAGCAGTTTTTACCAGTACCAGCATTTT. As protein: CASSFYQYQHF.

V gene TRBV28 combines with J gene TRBJ1-4; D is ambiguous. From germline, CDR1 is MDHEN and CDR2 SYDVKM. CDR3 length: 15 amino acids. Trimming left V 6 bases short and J 0 bases short, with 11 bases between. The CDR3 coding sequence is TGTGCCAGCAGAGAATGGGGAGCAACTAATGAAAAACTGTTTTTT. It translates to CASREWGATNEKLFF.

This clone was recorded once. The chain uses TRBV7-6 and TRBJ2-7; D call uncertain. CDR3 length: 16 residues. CDR1 is SGHVS and CDR2 is FNYEAQ in the germline V gene. V was clipped by 5 bases and J by 4 bases, with 21 bases between them. The CDR3 sequence: CASSPIPLPSRYEQYF. As DNA, the CDR3 is TGTGCCAGCAGCCCAATCCCCCTACCGTCCAGGTACGAGCAGTACTTC.

The J gene is TRBJ2-5, the V gene TRBV2, with unresolved D. With 1 base removed from V and 5 bases from J, the gap between germline ends came to 14 bases. Germline-derived CDR1 and CDR2 are SNHLY and FYNNEI. This CDR3 is 15 amino acids long. The CDR3 sequence is CASSEDRSPRETQYF. The CDR3 DNA reads TGTGCCAGCAGTGAAGATCGGAGTCCGCGGGAGACCCAGTACTTC.

CDR3 in amino acids: CASSLWGRKEQFF. The CDR3 DNA sequence: TGTGCCAGCAGTTTATGGGGGAGGAAGGAGCAGTTCTTC. J is TRBJ2-1 and V is TRBV27, with D maybe TRBD2 (6 bases). V lost 1 base and J lost 10, with 11 bases in between. This CDR3 is 13 amino acids long. Germline CDR1 reads MNHEY; CDR2 reads SMNVEV (reference sequence).

The chain is built from TRBV7-2 and TRBJ2-7; TRBD1 agrees at 10 bases. V lost 5 bases and J lost 7; bases outside the gene matches: 11. The CDR3 contains 15 residues. Germline values: CDR1 SGHTA, CDR2 FQGNSA. The CDR3, as DNA: TGTGCCAGCAGCATCCGGGACAGGGGAGGGCGGGAGCAGTACTTC. This translates into CASSIRDRGGREQYF.

This clone was seen a few times. The genes are TRBV27 and TRBJ1-1, with 7 bases fitting TRBD1. V shed 7 bases and J 2 bases; nucleotides not matched to a gene: 7. Germline V gives CDR1 MNHEY, CDR2 SMNVEV (reference sequence). CDR3 length equals 14 residues. CDR3 protein: CASKLGTVNTEAFF. As DNA, the CDR3 is TGTGCCAGCAAATTAGGGACAGTTAACACTGAAGCTTTCTTT.

This clone was seen a few times. V is TRBV2 and J is TRBJ1-1; D might be TRBD1 (5 bases). Per the germline V gene, CDR1 is SNHLY and CDR2 is FYNNEI. V was trimmed by 3 bases and J by 6 bases, leaving 14 bases between them. The CDR3 is 14 amino acids. The CDR3 sequence is CASSEEMRRAEAFF. In DNA, the CDR3 is TGTGCCAGCAGTGAGGAGATGCGCAGGGCTGAAGCTTTCTTT.

The CDR3 nucleotides read TGTGCCAGCAGTCCCCGGGACAGCCTCTACAATGAGCAGTTCTTC. Its translation: CASSPRDSLYNEQFF. The rearrangement joins TRBV6-2 or TRBV6-3 to TRBJ2-1, with 7 bases matching TRBD1. The V segment lost 5 bases and the J segment 3 bases; nucleotides outside the gene matches: 7. Germline V gene data show CDR1 as MNHEY and CDR2 as SVGEGT. The CDR3 is 15 amino acids.

V usage is TRBV28 and J usage is TRBJ2-1; TRBD2 agrees at 9 bases. The CDR3 totals 18 residues. The ends lost 2 bases at V and 6 bases at J; junction bases unmatched: 14. CDR1 MDHEN and CDR2 SYDVKM come from the germline V gene. The CDR3 spells CASSLDISGRPPRNEQFF. CDR3 sequence (DNA): TGTGCCAGCAGTTTAGATATTAGCGGGAGACCCCCTCGCAATGAGCAGTTCTTC.

This chain uses TRBV5-6 with TRBJ2-7, with D perhaps TRBD2 (6 bases). The CDR3 runs to 15 residues. The germline gives CDR1 SGHDT, CDR2 YYEEEE. Between the trimmed V and J ends, which lost 5 bases and 6 bases, there was a span of 21 bases. CDR3 region: CASSQTGTGGREQYF. The CDR3 DNA follows: TGTGCCAGCAGTCAAACCGGGACCGGGGGTCGCGAGCAGTACTTC.

CDR3 DNA sequence: TGTGCCAGCAGTGGGACGGGAGACTATGGCTACACCTTC. This gives the protein CASSGTGDYGYTF. The chain couples TRBV27 to TRBJ1-2; the D gene is possibly TRBD1 (5 bases). CDR1 and CDR2 (germline): MNHEY, SMNVEV (reference sequence). This CDR3 is 13 amino acids long. Trimming stripped 5 bases from V and 3 bases from J, with 10 bases between.

The chain carries TRBV30 and TRBJ2-1; 11 bases are shared with TRBD2. Per the germline V gene, CDR1 is GTSNPN and CDR2 is SVGIG (reference sequence). This CDR3 has 15 amino acids. With 8 bases clipped from V and 4 bases from J, the junction kept 10 bases outside the gene matches. The DNA of the CDR3 is TGTGCCCTAGAAAGCACTAGCGGGAGTTACAATGAGCAGTTCTTC. It codes for CALESTSGSYNEQFF.

The chain has TRBV28 and TRBJ2-3; 13 bases match TRBD2. The length of the CDR3 is 16 residues. Germline values: CDR1 MDHEN, CDR2 SYDVKM. V was pared by 4 bases and J by 4 bases, with 5 bases of the junction left unmatched. The CDR3 DNA follows: TGTGCCAGCAGTTGGATGGGACTAGCGGGACCAGATACGCAGTATTTT. Amino acid sequence: CASSWMGLAGPDTQYF.

The rearrangement uses TRBV30 and TRBJ1-2, with TRBD1 as a possible D gene (6 bases). V lost 3 bases and J lost 4, with 21 bases in between. This CDR3 has 16 residues. Germline V lookup: CDR1 GTSNPN, CDR2 SVGIG (reference sequence). Here the CDR3 reads CAWSLPVRQALYGYTF. As DNA, the CDR3 is TGTGCCTGGAGCCTACCCGTCCGACAGGCGCTCTATGGCTACACCTTC.

The chain couples TRBV7-6 to TRBJ2-3, with 12 bases matching TRBD2. Trimming cost V 1 base and J 10 bases; bases outside gene matches: 9. The CDR3 contains 16 residues. Germline values: CDR1 SGHVS, CDR2 FNYEAQ. The CDR3 loop is CASSLGLAGGPAPQYF. CDR3 sequence (DNA): TGTGCCAGCAGCTTAGGGCTAGCGGGAGGGCCAGCACCGCAGTATTTT.

This chain uses TRBV20-1 with TRBJ2-7, with 10 bases lining up with TRBD2. CDR3 length: 15 amino acids. Trimming removed 3 bases from V and 3 bases from J; junction bases left unmatched: 8. CDR1 DFQATT and CDR2 SNEGSKA come from the germline V gene (reference sequence). The CDR3 coding sequence is TGCAGTGCTAGTCAGGCTAGCGGGAGTGTCTACGAGCAGTACTTC. It translates to CSASQASGSVYEQYF.

The chain employs TRBV5-6 and TRBJ2-1; 7 bases align to TRBD1. Germline CDR1 is SGHDT and CDR2 is YYEEEE. J was trimmed by 6 bases and V by 4 bases; bases with no gene match: 16. The CDR3 totals 17 residues. The CDR3 coding sequence is TGTGCCAGCAGCCCAAACTGGGACAGCAAAAAAATCAATGAGCAGTTCTTC. It translates to CASSPNWDSKKINEQFF.